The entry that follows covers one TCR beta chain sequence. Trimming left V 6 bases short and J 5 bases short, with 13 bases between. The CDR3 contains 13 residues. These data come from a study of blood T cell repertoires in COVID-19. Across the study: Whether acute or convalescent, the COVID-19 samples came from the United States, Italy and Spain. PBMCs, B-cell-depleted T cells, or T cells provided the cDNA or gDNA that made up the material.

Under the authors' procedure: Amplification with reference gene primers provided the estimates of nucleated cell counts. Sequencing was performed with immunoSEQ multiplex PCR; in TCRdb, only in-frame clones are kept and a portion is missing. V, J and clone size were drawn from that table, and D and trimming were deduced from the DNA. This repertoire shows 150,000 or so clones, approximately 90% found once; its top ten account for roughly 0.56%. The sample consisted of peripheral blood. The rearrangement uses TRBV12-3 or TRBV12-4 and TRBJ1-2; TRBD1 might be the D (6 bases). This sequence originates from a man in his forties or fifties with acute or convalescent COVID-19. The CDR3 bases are TGTGCCAGCAGCCCCGGGACATCTTATGGCTACACCTTC. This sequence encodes CASSPGTSYGYTF.